This T cell receptor beta chain was recorded in a study of blood T cell repertoires in COVID-19. On the study more broadly: Sites across the United States, Italy and Spain contributed samples from acute and convalescent COVID-19.

From germline, CDR1 is SGHDT and CDR2 YYEEEE. V shed 6 bases and J shed 7 bases, with 16 bases lying between them. The CDR3 runs 14 residues. Data came from immunoSEQ multiplex PCR; TCRdb stores just in-frame clones and leaves some out. The sample consists of about 150,000 clones, around 80% of them appearing once. The sequence was obtained from a woman in her fifties or sixties with acute or convalescent COVID-19. Sequencing used peripheral blood. The gene calls are TRBV5-6 and TRBJ2-2; D is uncertain. The CDR3 region is CASNHGTPGGELFF. As DNA, the CDR3 is TGTGCCAGCAACCATGGCACCCCGGGCGGGGAGCTGTTTTTT.